The 31 T cell receptor beta chains listed next were all sequenced from one sample in a study of blood T cell repertoires in COVID-19. Assay: immunoSEQ multiplex PCR; the TCRdb copy retains only in-frame clones and omits some. The sample has approximately 250,000 clones; 80% to 90% are singletons. Sequenced sample: peripheral blood. These receptors came from a middle-aged woman who had recovered from COVID-19.

The chain uses TRBV7-2 and TRBJ2-3, with 11 bases identical to TRBD2. Per germline, CDR1 SGHTA and CDR2 FQGNSA. V shed 2 bases and J 3 bases; nucleotides not matched to a gene: 10. CDR3 size: 18 residues. CDR3 nucleotide sequence: TGTGCCAGCAGCTTATGGGATAGCGGGGGGGCCTTGACAGATACGCAGTATTTT. This encodes CASSLWDSGGALTDTQYF.

As regards this clone: The identical CDR3 is also encoded by other nucleotide sequences in the sample. This chain uses TRBV5-1 with TRBJ1-1; 8 bases are shared with TRBD1. CDR1 and CDR2 (germline): SGHRS, YFSETQ. The CDR3 has 14 amino acids. V dropped 0 bases and J dropped 4; count of bases not matched to a gene: 2. CDR3 sequence: CASSLGQGFTEAFF. DNA of the CDR3: TGCGCCAGCAGCTTGGGACAGGGGTTCACTGAAGCTTTCTTT.

This clone was found a few times. The chain has TRBV7-9 and TRBJ2-5; 9 bases are a match to TRBD2. Germline V gene lookup returns CDR1 SEHNR and CDR2 FQNEAQ (reference sequence). The CDR3 extends over 16 amino acids. The junction had 7 bases not matched to a gene; V was cut back by 2 bases and J by 3 bases. Here the CDR3 DNA reads TGTGCCAGCAGCTTAAGACAAGCGGGGGGAAAAGAGACCCAGTACTTC. Amino acid sequence: CASSLRQAGGKETQYF.

The chain uses TRBV10-1 and TRBJ2-3, with TRBD2 matching 10 bases. Looked up from germline, CDR1 is WNHNN and CDR2 is SYGVQD (reference sequence). CDR3 length equals 15 residues. The ends lost 6 bases at V and 10 bases at J; junction bases unmatched: 13. The CDR3 is CASSPAGGYDGAQYF. In nucleotides, the CDR3 is TGCGCCAGCAGCCCAGCGGGGGGGTACGATGGGGCGCAGTATTTT.

The V and J genes are TRBV5-6 and TRBJ2-5; D gene unclear. Germline CDR1 SGHDT, CDR2 YYEEEE. V shed 2 bases and J shed 2 bases, with 13 bases lying between them. The CDR3 is 15 residues long. The CDR3 region is CASSFIGSAQETQYF. In nucleotides, the CDR3 is TGTGCCAGCAGCTTTATCGGCAGCGCGCAAGAGACCCAGTACTTC.

The chain recombines TRBV6-6 with TRBJ1-3, with 7 bases matching TRBD1. The junction had 6 bases not matched to a gene; V was cut back by 5 bases and J by 2 bases. From germline, CDR1 is MNHNY and CDR2 SVGAGI (reference sequence). CDR3 length: 15 residues. CDR3 loop: CASSNLGTAGNTIYF. The CDR3 nucleotides are TGTGCCAGCAGTAACCTCGGGACAGCTGGAAACACCATATATTTT.

CDR3 in DNA: TGTGCCAGCAGCGTAGTCCAGGGTAGCACTGAAGCTTTCTTT. This codes for CASSVVQGSTEAFF. The chain employs TRBV9 and TRBJ1-1; a weak D match, TRBD1 (5 bases). CDR3 length: 14 residues. V was trimmed by 0 bases and J by 4 bases, leaving 10 bases between them. CDR1 SGDLS and CDR2 YYNGEE come from the germline V gene.

The V call is TRBV3-1 (or the pseudogene TRBV3-2), the J call TRBJ1-1; a weak D match, TRBD1 (6 bases). The V and J ends lost 2 bases and 8 bases respectively, with 9 bases between them. There are 12 residues in the CDR3. Germline V lookup: CDR1 LGHDT, CDR2 YNNKEL (reference sequence). CDR3 sequence reads: CASSQFGTEAFF. CDR3 DNA: TGTGCCAGCAGCCAATTCGGGACAGAAGCTTTCTTT.

This sequence joins TRBV20-1 and TRBJ2-1; weak D call: TRBD2 (5 bases). The CDR3 sequence is 10 residues long. Germline V CDR1 and CDR2: DFQATT, SNEGSKA (reference sequence). V lost 7 bases to trimming and J lost 9 bases, with 10 bases between them. This CDR3 reads CSVGSPEQFF. The CDR3 nucleotides read TGCAGTGTTGGGAGTCCTGAGCAGTTCTTC.

This clone was recorded only once. V is TRBV5-1 and J is TRBJ1-6, with TRBD1 matching over 10 bases. CDR3 length: 15 residues. The V gene's germline CDR1 is SGHRS and CDR2 YFSETQ. The V segment lost 5 bases and the J segment 9 bases; nucleotides outside the gene matches: 8. CDR3 amino acids: CASRISGTGASPLHF. The DNA of the CDR3 is TGCGCCAGCAGGATCTCCGGGACAGGGGCTTCACCCCTCCACTTT.

The rearrangement links TRBV12-3 or TRBV12-4 to TRBJ1-1; tentative D call: TRBD1 (5 bases). The CDR3 has 13 residues. V was clipped by 5 bases and J by 0 bases, with 7 bases between them. The CDR3 DNA is TGTGCCAGCAGTATGACAGTGAACACTGAAGCTTTCTTT. It is translated as CASSMTVNTEAFF.

The sample holds one count of this clone. CDR3 coding DNA: TGTGCCAGCAGCCCAACGACAGGGCCAGCTAACTATGGCTACACCTTC. It yields the protein CASSPTTGPANYGYTF. The chain is built from TRBV3-1 (or the pseudogene TRBV3-2) and TRBJ1-2, with 7 bases lining up with TRBD1. CDR1 and CDR2 (germline): LGHDT, YNNKEL (reference sequence). V gave up 4 bases and J gave up 0 bases; unmatched junction bases: 8. The CDR3 has 16 residues.

V usage is TRBV5-1 and J usage is TRBJ2-7; tentative D call: TRBD1 (7 bases). Trimming left V 4 bases short and J 0 bases short, with 14 bases between. The CDR3 is 15 residues long. Looked up from germline, CDR1 is SGHRS and CDR2 is YFSETQ. Here the CDR3 reads CASSRLGDSSYEQYF. Here the CDR3 DNA reads TGCGCCAGCAGCCGACTAGGGGACAGCTCCTACGAGCAGTACTTC.

The V call is TRBV5-4, the J call TRBJ1-3, with TRBD1 matching over 7 bases. The germline V gene encodes CDR1 SGHNT and CDR2 YYREEE (reference sequence). The CDR3 contains 16 residues. J was trimmed by 0 bases and V by 4 bases; bases with no gene match: 7. This chain's CDR3 is CASSVRDSPSGNTIYF. CDR3 DNA: TGTGCCAGCAGCGTACGGGACAGCCCCTCTGGAAACACCATATATTTT.

The V gene is TRBV6-5, the J gene TRBJ1-2; the match to TRBD1 covers 10 bases. The CDR3 totals 13 residues. CDR1 is MNHEY, CDR2 SVGAGI, per germline. J was trimmed by 8 bases and V by 6 bases; bases with no gene match: 6. CDR3 sequence reads: CASSTDRGQGYTF. The CDR3 region has the DNA TGTGCCAGCAGCACCGACAGGGGGCAGGGCTACACCTTC.

This clone was seen more than once but under ten times. The same CDR3 also results from other DNA sequences found in this sample. The J gene is TRBJ1-3, the V gene TRBV9, with D possibly being TRBD1 (6 bases). CDR1 is SGDLS and CDR2 is YYNGEE in the germline V gene. There are 14 residues in the CDR3. The ends were cut back, 0 bases at V and 3 bases at J, with 7 bases in the middle. CDR3 in amino acids: CASSVAGDGNTIYF. The CDR3 DNA is TGTGCCAGCAGCGTAGCAGGGGATGGAAACACCATATATTTT.

The chain recombines TRBV6-1 with TRBJ1-2; D gene unclear. CDR1 MNHNS and CDR2 SASEGT come from the germline V gene. Trimming removed 2 bases from V and 5 bases from J, with 9 bases in between. The CDR3 runs to 13 residues. The chain's CDR3 is CASSEQPGYGYTF. CDR3 DNA: TGTGCCAGCAGTGAACAGCCGGGTTATGGCTACACCTTC.

The chain links TRBV12-3 or TRBV12-4 to TRBJ1-1; D remains unclear. The CDR3 runs 13 residues. With 3 bases removed from V and 1 base from J, the gap between germline ends came to 6 bases. As DNA, the CDR3 is TGTGCCAGCAGTTTCTTTCCGAACACTGAAGCTTTCTTT. Encoded protein: CASSFFPNTEAFF.

The chain recombines TRBV7-9 with TRBJ2-1; maybe TRBD1 (5 bases). The CDR3 length is 15 residues. Trimming took 9 bases from V and 0 from J, leaving 15 bases between them. Germline CDR1 reads SEHNR; CDR2 reads FQNEAQ (reference sequence). CDR3 sequence: CASPRGDSSYNEQFF. CDR3 DNA sequence: TGTGCCAGTCCTAGGGGCGATAGCTCCTACAATGAGCAGTTCTTC. The entire variable domain, with the rest obtained from reference TRBV7-9 and TRBJ2-1, is as follows: DTGVSQNPRHKITKRGQNVTFRCDPISEHNRLYWYRQTLGQGPEFLTYFQNEAQLEKSRLLSDRFSAERPKGSFSTLEIQRTEQGDSAMYLCASPRGDSSYNEQFFGPGTRLTVL.

CDR3 amino acids: CASRPTGTYEQYF. The CDR3 DNA reads TGTGCCAGCAGGCCAACAGGGACCTACGAGCAGTACTTC. The V gene is TRBV6-5, the J gene TRBJ2-7, with a possible D match to TRBD1 (6 bases). Trimming stripped 6 bases from V and 2 bases from J, with 11 bases between. Germline V lookup: CDR1 MNHEY, CDR2 SVGAGI. The CDR3 has 13 amino acids.

CDR3 residues: CASRTPGQGAFGYTF. The CDR3 DNA follows: TGTGCCAGCAGGACGCCGGGACAGGGGGCTTTCGGCTACACCTTC. The V gene is TRBV6-5, the J gene TRBJ1-2; 12 positions agree with TRBD1. CDR3 length: 15 residues. The V gene end was trimmed by 6 bases and the J gene end by 8 bases; junction bases not matched to a gene: 10. CDR1 and CDR2 from the germline V gene are MNHEY and SVGAGI.

This chain uses TRBV15 with TRBJ2-1; TRBD2 aligns across 13 bases. V gave up 5 bases and J gave up 7 bases; unmatched junction bases: 8. CDR1 is LNHNV and CDR2 is YYDKDF in the germline V gene (reference sequence). This CDR3 comprises 16 residues. The CDR3 coding sequence is TGTGCCACCAGCGCCACTAGCGGGGGGGCCTTTAATGAGCAGTTCTTC. It specifies CATSATSGGAFNEQFF. The variable domain in full, completed from reference TRBV15 and TRBJ2-1, reads DAMVIQNPRYQVTQFGKPVTLSCSQTLNHNVMYWYQQKSSQAPKLLFHYYDKDFNNEADTPDNFQSRRPNTSFCFLDIRSPGLGDTAMYLCATSATSGGAFNEQFFGPGTRLTVL.

This rearrangement joins TRBV19 to TRBJ1-3; D gene uncertain. Germline loops: CDR1 LNHDA, CDR2 SQIVND (reference sequence). Trimming left V 9 bases short and J 4 bases short, with 7 bases between. The CDR3 has 11 residues. CDR3: CASLRGNTIYF. CDR3 sequence (DNA): TGTGCCAGCCTGCGGGGAAACACCATATATTTT.

The V and J genes are TRBV19 and TRBJ2-1; the match to TRBD2 covers 7 bases. Trimming cost V 5 bases and J 2 bases; bases outside gene matches: 9. The CDR3 loop spans 16 amino acids. From germline, CDR1 is LNHDA and CDR2 SQIVND (reference sequence). CDR3 sequence: CASSSSGTRTYNEQFF. CDR3 sequence (DNA): TGTGCCAGTAGTTCTAGCGGAACTCGAACCTACAATGAGCAGTTCTTC. Drawing the rest from reference TRBV19 and TRBJ2-1, the complete variable domain is DGGITQSPKYLFRKEGQNVTLSCEQNLNHDAMYWYRQDPGQGLRLIYYSQIVNDFQKGDIAEGYSVSREKKESFPLTVTSAQKNPTAFYLCASSSSGTRTYNEQFFGPGTRLTVL.

In nucleotides, the CDR3 is TGTGCCAGCAGCGCCGGGACAGCTAATGAAAAACTGTTTTTT. Its protein product is CASSAGTANEKLFF. The chain recombines TRBV9 with TRBJ1-4; 7 positions agree with TRBD1. CDR1 SGDLS and CDR2 YYNGEE come from the germline V gene. Germline trimming cut 3 bases from V and 3 bases from J; bases unmatched to any gene: 2. The CDR3 totals 14 residues. The variable domain in full, with the rest retrieved from reference TRBV9 and TRBJ1-4, is DSGVTQTPKHLITATGQRVTLRCSPRSGDLSVYWYQQSLDQGLQFLIQYYNGEERAKGNILERFSAQQFPDLHSELNLSSLELGDSALYFCASSAGTANEKLFFGSGTQLSVL.

For the CDR3, the DNA is TGTGCCAGTACATCCGGGACAGGAGGCACAGATACGCAGTATTTT. Translation gives CASTSGTGGTDTQYF. V gene TRBV28 combines with J gene TRBJ2-3; 8 nucleotides align to TRBD1. This CDR3 is 15 amino acids long. Germline CDR1 and CDR2: MDHEN and SYDVKM. V lost 9 bases to trimming and J lost 1 base; unmatched junction nucleotides: 9. Together with reference TRBV28 and TRBJ2-3, the CDR3 gives the full variable domain: DVKVTQSSRYLVKRTGEKVFLECVQDMDHENMFWYRQDPGLGLRLIYFSYDVKMKEKGDIPEGYSVSREKKERFSLILESASTNQTSMYLCASTSGTGGTDTQYFGPGTRLTVL.

The V and J genes are TRBV27 and TRBJ2-7; TRBD2 matches at 7 bases. The CDR3 length is 14 residues. Germline loops: CDR1 MNHEY, CDR2 SMNVEV (reference sequence). The J segment lost 2 bases and the V segment lost 3 bases, leaving 4 bases of the junction unmatched. The CDR3 loop reads CASSLGGATYEQYF. CDR3 coding DNA: TGTGCCAGCAGTTTGGGAGGGGCGACCTACGAGCAGTACTTC.

The chain is built from TRBV5-1 and TRBJ2-5, with D possibly TRBD2 on 5 matching bases. CDR1 and CDR2 from the germline V gene are SGHRS and YFSETQ. V was clipped by 0 bases and J by 5 bases, with 14 bases between them. This CDR3 is 15 amino acids long. CDR3 sequence: CASSLALGSLETQYF. The CDR3 DNA is TGCGCCAGCAGCTTGGCCTTAGGGAGCCTCGAGACCCAGTACTTC.

The V call is TRBV3-1 (or the pseudogene TRBV3-2), the J call TRBJ1-3; weak D call: TRBD1 (6 bases). The CDR3 covers 16 residues. Trimming removed 0 bases at V and 0 bases at J, with 9 bases between. CDR1 is LGHDT, CDR2 YNNKEL, per germline (reference sequence). The CDR3 loop is CASSQDLGASGNTIYF. As DNA, the CDR3 is TGTGCCAGCAGCCAAGACCTGGGGGCCTCTGGAAACACCATATATTTT.

The chain combines TRBV29-1 with TRBJ2-7; possible D gene TRBD2, 5 bases. The germline V gene has CDR1 SQVTM and CDR2 ANQGSEA. V lost 5 bases and J 5 bases, leaving 10 bases between the germline ends. The CDR3 length is 11 residues. The CDR3 nucleotides read TGCAGCGTTCGGGATTTCGACGAGCAGTACTTC. As protein: CSVRDFDEQYF.

V usage is TRBV28 and J usage is TRBJ1-4, with D perhaps TRBD1 (5 bases). Germline V CDR1 and CDR2: MDHEN, SYDVKM. The CDR3 is 17 residues long. V gave up 4 bases and J gave up 4 bases, with 19 bases separating them. CDR3 sequence (DNA): TGTGCCAGCAGTTCCCCCTGGATGGAGGGACTTAATGAAAAACTGTTTTTT. This translates into CASSSPWMEGLNEKLFF.